The 17 T cell receptor beta chains below come from one sample, sequenced in a study of T-cell reconstitution after alpha-beta-depleted transplantation in children. The library targeted TCRbeta and was prepared with unique molecular identifiers. TCRdb passed the PCR reads through MiXCR, listing each CDR3 protein once. Among around 370,000 distinct CDR3 sequences, around 15% were seen once, and the ten largest hold approximately 44%. The source was PBMCs, mostly from graft donor cells, collected 360 days after TCRalphabeta/CD19-depleted stem cell transplant. The source is a male patient aged 2 to 10 who had a stem cell transplant for acute lymphoblastic leukemia, so the T cells may come from the graft donor.

V is TRBV2 and J is TRBJ2-5; D ambiguous. The V gene lost 4 bases and the J gene lost 5 bases, with 11 bases spanning the gap. The germline V gene encodes CDR1 SNHLY and CDR2 FYNNEI. The CDR3 totals 13 residues. This CDR3 reads CASSVGWSETQYF. CDR3 nucleotide sequence: TGTGCCAGCAGTGTTGGGTGGAGCGAGACCCAGTACTTC.

The chain has TRBV7-9 and TRBJ2-2; TRBD2 matches at 8 bases. The CDR3 totals 16 residues. Germline V gene lookup returns CDR1 SEHNR and CDR2 FQNEAQ (reference sequence). The junction had 14 bases not matched to a gene; V was cut back by 8 bases and J by 6 bases. Here the CDR3 reads CASVASGPVLAGELFF. The CDR3 DNA follows: TGTGCCAGCGTAGCTAGCGGGCCCGTCTTGGCCGGGGAGCTGTTTTTT.

Concerning this clonotype: Compared with germline, one end of the junction differs, possibly owing to a read error. The V and J genes are TRBV7-8 and TRBJ2-7, with 9 bases matching TRBD2. Germline lookup yields CDR1 SGHVS and CDR2 FQNEAQ. The CDR3 consists of 19 residues. The DNA for the CDR3 is TGTGCCGGCAGCTTAGTCCCCGGACAGTCTAGCGGGAACTCCTACGAGCAGTACTTC. Residues: CAGSLVPGQSSGNSYEQYF.

The rearrangement uses TRBV12-3 or TRBV12-4 and TRBJ1-5; 9 nucleotides align to TRBD1. CDR3 length: 16 amino acids. Unmatched junction bases numbered 6, after V lost 3 bases and J lost 3 bases. The CDR3: CASSFWDRVDNQPQHF. Here the CDR3 DNA reads TGTGCCAGCAGTTTCTGGGACAGGGTGGACAATCAGCCCCAGCATTTT.

This rearrangement joins TRBV29-1 to TRBJ2-1; a weak D match, TRBD2 (5 bases). Germline V lookup: CDR1 SQVTM, CDR2 ANQGSEA. With 0 bases removed from V and 10 bases from J, the gap between germline ends came to 13 bases. The CDR3 runs 13 residues. CDR3 nucleotides: TGCAGCGTTGAAGAGGCGGGCCCAGAAGAGCAGTTCTTC. The encoded protein is CSVEEAGPEEQFF.

This clonotype was seen ten or more times. V and J are TRBV6-5 and TRBJ2-7; 8 bases agree with TRBD1. Germline CDR1 is MNHEY and CDR2 is SVGAGI. V dropped 0 bases and J dropped 0; count of bases not matched to a gene: 4. This CDR3 region has 16 residues. The CDR3 DNA follows: TGTGCCAGCAGTTACTCATACAGGGGGAGCTCCTACGAGCAGTACTTC. It is translated as CASSYSYRGSSYEQYF.

The rearrangement uses TRBV6-2 or TRBV6-3 and TRBJ2-1; 7 nucleotides align to TRBD1. This CDR3 region has 14 residues. Germline CDR1 and CDR2: MNHEY and SVGEGT. The J segment lost 4 bases and the V segment lost 6 bases, leaving 6 bases of the junction unmatched. In DNA form, the CDR3 reads TGTGCCAGCAGCCGAGGGGGCCTTTACAATGAGCAGTTCTTC. It specifies CASSRGGLYNEQFF.

This clonotype was picked up a small number of times. J is TRBJ2-1 and V is TRBV3-1; 8 bases match TRBD2. This CDR3 is 17 amino acids long. Germline V gives CDR1 LGHDT, CDR2 YNNKEL (reference sequence). The V gene end was trimmed by 3 bases and the J gene end by 6 bases; junction bases not matched to a gene: 13. The CDR3 DNA reads as TGTGCCAGCAGCCAGCCCATAGCGGGGACGTACCTCAATGAGCAGTTCTTC. It translates to CASSQPIAGTYLNEQFF.

This clonotype was detected a few times. The chain is built from TRBV6-2 or TRBV6-3 and TRBJ2-1; D possibly uses TRBD1 or TRBD2 (5 bases each). Germline V gene sequence: CDR1 MNHEY, CDR2 SVGEGT. Trimming took off 7 bases at V and 0 bases at J, with 22 bases between the two ends. The CDR3 consists of 18 residues. The CDR3 sequence is CASKVWDLTDPSYNEQFF. CDR3 sequence (DNA): TGTGCCAGCAAGGTTTGGGACCTAACTGACCCCTCCTACAATGAGCAGTTCTTC.

This clonotype was detected a few times. The chain is built from TRBV7-8 and TRBJ2-5, with 11 bases identical to TRBD2. This CDR3 has 15 residues. The germline V gene encodes CDR1 SGHVS and CDR2 FQNEAQ. V was clipped by 4 bases and J by 5 bases; unmatched bases: 6. The CDR3 DNA reads as TGTGCCAGCAGCTCAAAGAGGACTAGCGGGGAGACCCAGTACTTC. Encoded protein: CASSSKRTSGETQYF.

This rearrangement joins TRBV27 to TRBJ2-1; a weak D match, TRBD1 (5 bases). The CDR3 is made up of 17 amino acids. The V and J ends lost 5 bases and 0 bases respectively, with 17 bases between them. The germline CDR1 and CDR2 sequences are MNHEY and SMNVEV (reference sequence). Written as DNA, the CDR3 is TGTGCCAGCAGTACCTGGACAAATCCGAGCTCCTACAATGAGCAGTTCTTC. Its translation is CASSTWTNPSSYNEQFF.

The chain carries TRBV12-3 or TRBV12-4 and TRBJ1-2, with D maybe TRBD1 (5 bases). This CDR3 has 13 residues. Trimming took off 5 bases at V and 2 bases at J, with 9 bases between the two ends. CDR3 coding DNA: TGTGCCAGCAGTGGACACACGAACTATGGCTACACCTTC. Protein product: CASSGHTNYGYTF.

In DNA, the CDR3 is TGTGCCAGCAGAACCCCGGGGGATGAGAACACTGAAGCTTTCTTT. Residues: CASRTPGDENTEAFF. The genes are TRBV12-3 or TRBV12-4 and TRBJ1-1, with D maybe TRBD1 (5 bases). Trimming took 6 bases from V and 1 from J, leaving 15 bases between them. The CDR3 has 15 amino acids.

The chain has TRBV2 and TRBJ2-1, with TRBD1 matching 9 bases. V shed 8 bases and J 5 bases; nucleotides not matched to a gene: 7. This CDR3 spans 14 amino acids. CDR1 and CDR2 from the germline V gene are SNHLY and FYNNEI. CDR3 residues: CASQLDRGHNEQFF. The CDR3 DNA reads as TGTGCCAGCCAACTGGACAGGGGCCACAATGAGCAGTTCTTC.

The gene calls are TRBV29-1 and TRBJ2-7, with D possibly being TRBD1 (6 bases). This CDR3 region has 13 residues. Germline CDR1 SQVTM, CDR2 ANQGSEA. Trimming pared 5 bases from V and 4 bases from J, leaving 15 bases between. The CDR3 loop is CSVRPGTSYEQYF. Here the CDR3 DNA reads TGCAGCGTTAGACCCGGGACATCGTACGAGCAGTACTTC.

The rearrangement joins TRBV3-1 to TRBJ2-1; TRBD1 matches at 9 bases. The germline gives CDR1 LGHDT, CDR2 YNNKEL (reference sequence). V shed 4 bases, J shed 4 bases, and the junction held 2 bases outside the gene matches. The CDR3 loop spans 14 amino acids. The CDR3 here is CASSPQGAYNEQFF. CDR3 sequence (DNA): TGTGCCAGCAGCCCACAGGGGGCGTACAATGAGCAGTTCTTC.

This clonotype was observed a few times. The chain uses TRBV4-3 and TRBJ2-7; a weak D match, TRBD1 (6 bases). Deletions cut 1 base from V and 3 bases from J, with 13 bases between. The CDR3 length is 15 residues. Per the germline V gene, CDR1 is LGHNA and CDR2 is YSLEER. The CDR3 bases are TGCGCCAGCAGCCAAGTTCACAGGGATTACTACGAGCAGTACTTC. Translation gives CASSQVHRDYYEQYF.